The entry that follows covers one TCR beta chain sequence. Under the authors' procedure: Estimates of nucleated cell counts were drawn from the amplification of reference gene primers. Assay: immunoSEQ multiplex PCR; the TCRdb copy retains only in-frame clones and omits some. The DNA gave D and trimming, while V, J and clone size come from that table. The table lists around 25,000 clones, roughly 87% of them singletons. This specimen belongs to a study of blood T cell repertoires in COVID-19. The sequence was collected from an older man with acute or convalescent COVID-19. Specimen: peripheral blood.

CDR3 residues: CASSLAAGENYEQYF. The CDR3 nucleotides are TGTGCCAGCAGCTTAGCGGCGGGAGAAAACTACGAGCAGTACTTC. The chain links TRBV7-8 to TRBJ2-7; 7 bases are a match to TRBD2. Germline lookup yields CDR1 SGHVS and CDR2 FQNEAQ. V dropped 0 bases and J dropped 3; count of bases not matched to a gene: 5. The CDR3 extends over 15 amino acids. Full variable domain (missing parts from reference TRBV7-8 and TRBJ2-7): GAGVSQSPRYKVAKRGQDVALRCDPISGHVSLFWYQQALGQGPEFLTYFQNEAQLDKSGLPSDRFFAERPEGSVSTLKIQRTQQEDSAVYLCASSLAAGENYEQYFGPGTRLTVT.